The rows below give T cell receptor beta chains drawn from one sample of a study of CD8+CD57+ T cells in acquired aplastic anemia. From the reads, TCRdb called clonotypes with MiXCR, one entry per CDR3 protein. There are approximately 180,000 distinct CDR3 sequences in the sample; 48% occur only once, and about 1.7% lies in the top ten. Sequencing was carried out using sorted CD4+, CD8+, or CD8+CD57+ T cells (not recorded which) from PBMCs. The receptor source for this set is a human donor with aplastic anemia. Both conserved end residues are part of each CDR3.

J gene: TRBJ2-2; V gene: TRBV2; CDR3 protein: CASKSGSAGTGELFF
J gene: TRBJ1-2; V gene: TRBV6-1; CDR3 protein: CASSGGGAEGYTF
J gene: TRBJ2-7; V gene: TRBV7-8; CDR3 protein: CASSFTGGEQYF
J gene: TRBJ2-3; V gene: TRBV20-1; CDR3 protein: CSARSPVSTDTQYF
J gene: TRBJ1-5; V gene: TRBV2; CDR3 protein: CASSRTTGNNQPQHF
J gene: TRBJ1-2; V gene: TRBV20-1; CDR3 protein: CSAKGGLGYTF
J gene: TRBJ1-5; V gene: TRBV2; CDR3 protein: CARVGQYNQPQHF
J gene: TRBJ1-2; V gene: TRBV24-1; CDR3 protein: CATSGWQEYGYTF
J gene: TRBJ2-7; V gene: TRBV12-3/TRBV12-4; CDR3 protein: CASSLGDRTNYEQYF
J gene: TRBJ2-3; V gene: TRBV7-2; CDR3 protein: CASSLAPPGGGAADTQYF
J gene: TRBJ2-2; V gene: TRBV3-1; CDR3 protein: CASSQGWLSGRNTGELFF
J gene: TRBJ2-1; V gene: TRBV5-6; CDR3 protein: CASSLGDYNEQFF
J gene: TRBJ2-7; V gene: TRBV6-1; CDR3 protein: CASSELRGGNGYEQYF
J gene: TRBJ2-5; V gene: TRBV20-1; CDR3 protein: CSATLLAGRFF
J gene: TRBJ1-2; V gene: TRBV6-1; CDR3 protein: CASSGTGGGYGYTF
J gene: TRBJ1-3; V gene: TRBV11-2; CDR3 protein: CASTEQGAGNTIYF
J gene: TRBJ1-5; V gene: TRBV9; CDR3 protein: CASSVAGGFGQPQHF
J gene: TRBJ2-5; V gene: TRBV4-1; CDR3 protein: CASSQEQGQETQYF
J gene: TRBJ2-7; V gene: TRBV7-9; CDR3 protein: CASSPGVYYEQYF
J gene: TRBJ2-3; V gene: TRBV6-4; CDR3 protein: CASSIQGVSTDTQYF
J gene: TRBJ1-1; V gene: TRBV6-1; CDR3 protein: CASSPGTAVREHTEAFF
J gene: TRBJ1-2; V gene: TRBV5-1; CDR3 protein: CASSLAIGREYGYAF
J gene: TRBJ2-5; V gene: TRBV15; CDR3 protein: CATSSTTGGGETQYF
J gene: TRBJ1-1; V gene: TRBV12-5; CDR3 protein: CASGLIAHEDRNTEAFF
J gene: TRBJ1-5; V gene: TRBV7-9; CDR3 protein: CASSKGYNQPQHF
J gene: TRBJ2-5; V gene: TRBV20-1; CDR3 protein: CSARYSGGAGETQYF
J gene: TRBJ2-7; V gene: TRBV10-2; CDR3 protein: CASSVSTGSTEQYF
J gene: TRBJ1-6; V gene: TRBV6-1; CDR3 protein: CASSTETGYNSPLHF
J gene: TRBJ2-1; V gene: TRBV10-3; CDR3 protein: CAISEGAREQFF
J gene: TRBJ1-1; V gene: TRBV6-4; CDR3 protein: CASRRDRGENTEAFF
J gene: TRBJ2-6; V gene: TRBV6-5; CDR3 protein: CASRETPQSLSGVLTF
J gene: TRBJ1-5; V gene: TRBV3-1; CDR3 protein: CASSQDPRHQPQHF
J gene: TRBJ2-7; V gene: TRBV11-3; CDR3 protein: CASSQDPQGAREQYF
J gene: TRBJ1-2; V gene: TRBV7-6; CDR3 protein: CASSLTGTHGYTF
J gene: TRBJ2-7; V gene: TRBV6-1; CDR3 protein: CASSKDAGYYEQYF
J gene: TRBJ2-7; V gene: TRBV4-1; CDR3 protein: CASSQRENDDEQYF
J gene: TRBJ2-5; V gene: TRBV20-1; CDR3 protein: CSARGVGETQYF
J gene: TRBJ1-6; V gene: TRBV9; CDR3 protein: CASSARDIDSPLHF
J gene: TRBJ2-7; V gene: TRBV10-3; CDR3 protein: CAISGELDRSYEQYF
J gene: TRBJ1-2; V gene: TRBV3-1; CDR3 protein: CASSRGQGNYGYTF
J gene: TRBJ2-7; V gene: TRBV2; CDR3 protein: CASGSTSGGAYEQYF
J gene: TRBJ2-2; V gene: TRBV28; CDR3 protein: CASMAEGGELFF
J gene: TRBJ2-7; V gene: TRBV11-1; CDR3 protein: CASSLGRSGPYEQYF
J gene: TRBJ2-2; V gene: TRBV7-9; CDR3 protein: CASAGVTGELFF
J gene: TRBJ2-7; V gene: TRBV29-1; CDR3 protein: CSVGDGYEQYF
J gene: TRBJ2-7; V gene: TRBV10-3; CDR3 protein: CATYRAHSYEQYF
J gene: TRBJ1-2; V gene: TRBV18; CDR3 protein: CASSRNREEGYTF
J gene: TRBJ2-7; V gene: TRBV11-2; CDR3 protein: CASSLENPVEQYF
J gene: TRBJ2-1; V gene: TRBV5-6; CDR3 protein: CASSLIAGGRTMKQFF
J gene: TRBJ1-1; V gene: TRBV6-2/TRBV6-3; CDR3 protein: CASSYVPGPNTEAFF
J gene: TRBJ1-2; V gene: TRBV2; CDR3 protein: CASSRDRGDGYTF
J gene: TRBJ2-7; V gene: TRBV20-1; CDR3 protein: CSARDEAGYSYEQYF
J gene: TRBJ1-2; V gene: TRBV19; CDR3 protein: CASSIKGWDSEGYGYTF